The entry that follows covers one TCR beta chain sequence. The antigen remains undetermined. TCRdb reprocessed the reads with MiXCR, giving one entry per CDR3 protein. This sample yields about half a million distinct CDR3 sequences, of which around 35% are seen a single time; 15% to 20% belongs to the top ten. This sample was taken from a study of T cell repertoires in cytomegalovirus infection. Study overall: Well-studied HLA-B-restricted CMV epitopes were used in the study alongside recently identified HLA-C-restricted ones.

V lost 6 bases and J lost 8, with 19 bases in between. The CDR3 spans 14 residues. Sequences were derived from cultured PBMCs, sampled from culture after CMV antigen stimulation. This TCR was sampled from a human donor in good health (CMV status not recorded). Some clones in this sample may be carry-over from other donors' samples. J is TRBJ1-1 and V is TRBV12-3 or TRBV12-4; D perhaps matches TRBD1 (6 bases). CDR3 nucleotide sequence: TGTGCCAGCAGCTCTAGGAGGGGGGGAGAAGAAGCTTTCTTT. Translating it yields CASSSRRGGEEAFF.